These 10 T cell receptor beta chains came from one sample sequenced in a study of blood T cell repertoires in COVID-19. Assay used: immunoSEQ multiplex PCR; TCRdb lists only in-frame clones, some missing. The sample has approximately 320,000 clones, roughly nine tenths seen once. The sequencing input was peripheral blood. These receptors all come from a woman between 25 and 40 years old with COVID-19, enrolled during active disease.

The chain employs TRBV2 and TRBJ1-5; 11 bases align to TRBD1. V lost 7 bases, J lost 4 bases, and 9 bases stayed unmatched. The CDR3 consists of 16 residues. Germline V gene data show CDR1 as SNHLY and CDR2 as FYNNEI. The CDR3 sequence: CASKDRGLILNQPQHF. CDR3 coding DNA: TGTGCCAGCAAGGACAGGGGGCTCATTCTAAATCAGCCCCAGCATTTT.

The rearrangement links TRBV24-1 to TRBJ2-1, with a possible D match to TRBD1 (6 bases). Germline values: CDR1 KGHDR, CDR2 SFDVKD. The CDR3 runs to 14 residues. V lost 3 bases and J lost 8, with 13 bases in between. CDR3 nucleotides: TGTGCCACCAGTGATGCGACAGGCCTCGATGAGCAGTTCTTC. Translated: CATSDATGLDEQFF.

This sequence joins TRBV19 and TRBJ1-2; the match to TRBD1 covers 7 bases. J gave up 6 bases and V 7 bases, and 11 bases lay outside the gene matches. Germline CDR1 reads LNHDA; CDR2 reads SQIVND (reference sequence). This CDR3 region has 14 residues. Written as DNA, the CDR3 is TGTGCCAGTACCCCCCCAGACAGGGTCGATGGCTACACCTTC. Translated: CASTPPDRVDGYTF.

The CDR3 bases are TGCGCCAGCAGCCAAGCTAGGTCAGGGTGGGAGCAGTACTTC. It yields the protein CASSQARSGWEQYF. V usage is TRBV4-1 and J usage is TRBJ2-7; TRBD1 is a possible D gene (5 bases). The CDR3 has 14 residues. Germline CDR1 reads MGHRA; CDR2 reads YSYEKL. Trimming removed 1 base from V and 7 bases from J, with 14 bases in between.

The sample holds one count of this clone. CDR3 loop: CASSFQGGTEAFF. Here the CDR3 DNA reads TGTGCCAGCAGCTTTCAGGGGGGCACTGAAGCTTTCTTT. The V gene is TRBV7-2, the J gene TRBJ1-1; 7 nucleotides align to TRBD1. Germline V gene sequence: CDR1 SGHTA, CDR2 FQGNSA. The junction had 2 bases not matched to a gene; V was cut back by 3 bases and J by 4 bases. The CDR3 extends over 13 amino acids.

The chain has TRBV6-2 or TRBV6-3 and TRBJ2-7, with 8 bases lining up with TRBD2. The CDR3 spans 14 residues. Per germline, CDR1 MNHEY and CDR2 SVGEGT. The V segment lost 4 bases and the J segment 4 bases; nucleotides outside the gene matches: 6. CDR3 protein: CASSWALAAYEQYF. The CDR3 DNA reads as TGTGCCAGCAGTTGGGCACTAGCGGCATACGAGCAGTACTTC.

The gene calls are TRBV19 and TRBJ1-1; tentatively, D is TRBD1 (6 bases). V was trimmed by 5 bases and J by 4 bases, leaving 26 bases between them. Looked up from germline, CDR1 is LNHDA and CDR2 is SQIVND (reference sequence). The CDR3 sequence is 18 residues long. The CDR3 DNA reads TGTGCCAGTAGTCTCCGAGGACAGCCCTCTTCCCTCGGCACTGAAGCTTTCTTT. Translated, it gives CASSLRGQPSSLGTEAFF.

The chain carries TRBV5-6 and TRBJ1-1; D not resolved. The CDR3 contains 12 residues. Germline CDR1 SGHDT, CDR2 YYEEEE. V shed 1 base and J shed 6 bases, with 7 bases lying between them. The CDR3 protein is CASSLRRAEAFF. CDR3 bases: TGTGCCAGCAGCTTGAGGAGGGCTGAAGCTTTCTTT.

This sequence joins TRBV5-1 and TRBJ1-2; no firm D call. Germline CDR1 is SGHRS and CDR2 is YFSETQ. The length of the CDR3 is 14 residues. Trimming left V 3 bases short and J 4 bases short, with 13 bases between. Here the CDR3 DNA reads TGCGCCAGCAGCTCGAGTCCCCGCTCCTATGGCTACACCTTC. It encodes CASSSSPRSYGYTF.

The rearrangement links TRBV30 to TRBJ1-4; D gene uncertain. This CDR3 region has 15 residues. Germline-derived CDR1 and CDR2 are GTSNPN and SVGIG (reference sequence). V was shortened by 2 bases and J by 8 bases, with 18 bases between the two germline ends. CDR3 nucleotides: TGTGCCTGGAGTACCCCCCGGGGAATGCGAGAAAAACTGTTTTTT. Translated: CAWSTPRGMREKLFF.